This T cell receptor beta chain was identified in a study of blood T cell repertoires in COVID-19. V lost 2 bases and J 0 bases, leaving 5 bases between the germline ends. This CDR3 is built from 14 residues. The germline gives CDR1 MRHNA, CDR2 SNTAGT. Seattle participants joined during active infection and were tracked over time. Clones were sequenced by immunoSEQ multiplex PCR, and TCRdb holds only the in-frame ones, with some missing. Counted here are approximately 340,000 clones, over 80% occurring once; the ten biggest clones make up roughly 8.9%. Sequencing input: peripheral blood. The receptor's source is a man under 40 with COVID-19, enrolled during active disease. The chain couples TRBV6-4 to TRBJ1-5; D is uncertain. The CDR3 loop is CASSDQYSNQPQHF. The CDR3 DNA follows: TGTGCCAGCAGTGACCAGTATAGCAATCAGCCCCAGCATTTT.